This TCR beta chain was sequenced during a study of T cell repertoires in cytomegalovirus infection. Study summary: Both a matching HLA type and CMV infection were indicated by public TCR beta signatures.

Germline CDR1 and CDR2: SGHTA and FQGTGA. There are 15 residues in the CDR3. V lost 5 bases and J 5 bases, leaving 18 bases between the germline ends. About this clonotype: As yet, its antigen is unknown.

Using its own MiXCR run on the reads, TCRdb lists one record per CDR3 protein. The sample has approximately 180,000 distinct CDR3 sequences, roughly 9.8% seen once; the top ten hold roughly 5.1%. Whole-study findings and limits: Summed frequency of shared TCR beta families picked out CMV carriers who also had the relevant HLA. Clonotype analysis showed dominance of the ex vivo response by HLA-C-restricted CMV-specific TCR beta clonotypes.

The material sequenced was PBMCs. This TCR was sampled from a human donor in good health (CMV status not recorded). Some clones in this sample may be carry-over from other donors' samples. The chain uses TRBV7-3 and TRBJ1-2, with no clear D. For the CDR3, the DNA is TGTGCCAGCAGCCCTGGAGATGGTTTTAGTTATGGCTACACCTTC. Residues: CASSPGDGFSYGYTF.